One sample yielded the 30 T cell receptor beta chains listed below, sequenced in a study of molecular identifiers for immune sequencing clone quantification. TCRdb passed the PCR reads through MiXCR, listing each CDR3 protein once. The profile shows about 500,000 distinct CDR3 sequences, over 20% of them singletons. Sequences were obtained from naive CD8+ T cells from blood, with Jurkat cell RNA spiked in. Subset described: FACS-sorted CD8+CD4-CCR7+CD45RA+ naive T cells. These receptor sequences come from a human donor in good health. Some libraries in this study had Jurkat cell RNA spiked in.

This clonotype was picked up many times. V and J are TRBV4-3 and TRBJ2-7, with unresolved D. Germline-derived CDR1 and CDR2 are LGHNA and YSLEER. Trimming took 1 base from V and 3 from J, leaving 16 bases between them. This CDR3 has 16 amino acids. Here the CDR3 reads CASSQALSEPFYEQYF. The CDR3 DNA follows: TGCGCCAGCAGCCAAGCTTTGAGCGAACCCTTCTACGAGCAGTACTTC.

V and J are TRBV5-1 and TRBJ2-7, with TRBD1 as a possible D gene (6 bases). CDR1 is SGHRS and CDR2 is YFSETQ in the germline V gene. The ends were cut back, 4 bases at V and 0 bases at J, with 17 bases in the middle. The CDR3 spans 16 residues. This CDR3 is CASSLYPGATSYEQYF. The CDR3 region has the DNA TGCGCCAGCAGCCTTTACCCAGGGGCAACCTCCTACGAGCAGTACTTC.

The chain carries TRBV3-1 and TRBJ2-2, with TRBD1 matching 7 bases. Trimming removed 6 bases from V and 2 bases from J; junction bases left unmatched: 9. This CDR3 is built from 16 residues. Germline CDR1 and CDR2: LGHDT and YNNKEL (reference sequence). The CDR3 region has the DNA TGTGCCAGCAGTAGAGGACAGGAGACTAACACCGGGGAGCTGTTTTTT. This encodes CASSRGQETNTGELFF.

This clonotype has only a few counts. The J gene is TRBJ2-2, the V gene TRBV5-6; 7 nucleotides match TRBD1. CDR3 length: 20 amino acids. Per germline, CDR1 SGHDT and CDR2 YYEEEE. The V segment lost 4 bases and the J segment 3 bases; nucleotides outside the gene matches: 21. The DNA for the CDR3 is TGTGCCAGCAGCCGAAACCTAGGGACAGTCGGGCCTGTCCACACCGGGGAGCTGTTTTTT. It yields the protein CASSRNLGTVGPVHTGELFF.

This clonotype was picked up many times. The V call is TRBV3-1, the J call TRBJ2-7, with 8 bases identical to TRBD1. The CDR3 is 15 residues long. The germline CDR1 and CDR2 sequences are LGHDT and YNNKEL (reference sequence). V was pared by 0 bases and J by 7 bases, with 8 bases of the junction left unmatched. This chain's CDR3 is CASSQEWTGIWEQYF. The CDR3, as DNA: TGTGCCAGCAGCCAAGAATGGACAGGGATTTGGGAGCAGTACTTC.

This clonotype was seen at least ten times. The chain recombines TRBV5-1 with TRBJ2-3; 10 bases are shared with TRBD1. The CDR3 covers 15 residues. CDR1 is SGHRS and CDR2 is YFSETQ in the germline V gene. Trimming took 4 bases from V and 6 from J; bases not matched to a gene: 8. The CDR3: CASSLDRGRLDTQYF. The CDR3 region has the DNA TGCGCCAGCAGCCTCGACAGGGGGCGCTTGGATACGCAGTATTTT.

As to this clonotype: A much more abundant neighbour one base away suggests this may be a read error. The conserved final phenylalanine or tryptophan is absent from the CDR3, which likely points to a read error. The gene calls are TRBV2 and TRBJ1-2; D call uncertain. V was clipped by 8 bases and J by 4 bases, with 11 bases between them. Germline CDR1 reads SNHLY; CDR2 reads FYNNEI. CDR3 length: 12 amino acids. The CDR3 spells CASGAETYGYTL. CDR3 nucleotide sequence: TGTGCCAGCGGAGCAGAAACCTATGGCTACACCCTC.

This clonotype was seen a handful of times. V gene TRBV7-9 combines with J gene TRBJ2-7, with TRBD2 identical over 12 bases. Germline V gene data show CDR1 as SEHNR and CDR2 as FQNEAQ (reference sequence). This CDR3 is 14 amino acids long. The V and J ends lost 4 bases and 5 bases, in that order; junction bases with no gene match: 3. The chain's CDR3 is CASSSGLAGHEQYF. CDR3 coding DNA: TGTGCCAGCAGCTCGGGACTAGCGGGCCACGAGCAGTACTTC.

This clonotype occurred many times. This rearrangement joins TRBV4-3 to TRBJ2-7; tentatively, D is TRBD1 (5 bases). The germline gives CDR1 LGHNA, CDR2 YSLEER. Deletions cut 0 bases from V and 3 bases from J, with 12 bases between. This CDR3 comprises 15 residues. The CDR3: CASSQDRQSSYEQYF. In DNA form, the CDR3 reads TGCGCCAGCAGCCAAGATCGACAGTCCAGCTACGAGCAGTACTTC.

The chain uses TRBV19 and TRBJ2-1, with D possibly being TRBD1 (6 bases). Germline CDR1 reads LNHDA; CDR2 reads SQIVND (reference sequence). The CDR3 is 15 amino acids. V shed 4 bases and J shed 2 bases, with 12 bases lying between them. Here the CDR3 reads CASSRGRRTYNEQFF. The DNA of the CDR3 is TGTGCCAGTAGTAGGGGGCGGCGCACCTACAATGAGCAGTTCTTC.

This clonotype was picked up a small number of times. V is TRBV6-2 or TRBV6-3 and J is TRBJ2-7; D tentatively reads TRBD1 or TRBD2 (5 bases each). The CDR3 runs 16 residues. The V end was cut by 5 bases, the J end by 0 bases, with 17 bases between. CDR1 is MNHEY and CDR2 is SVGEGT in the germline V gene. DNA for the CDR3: TGTGCCAGCAGTGGGGGACGTTGGCCCAGCTCCTACGAGCAGTACTTC. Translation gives CASSGGRWPSSYEQYF.

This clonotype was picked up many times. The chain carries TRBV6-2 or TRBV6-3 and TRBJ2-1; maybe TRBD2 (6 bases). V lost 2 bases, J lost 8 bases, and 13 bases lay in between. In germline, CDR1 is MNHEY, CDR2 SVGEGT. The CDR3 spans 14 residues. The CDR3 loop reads CASSYLGGVDEQFF. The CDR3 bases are TGTGCCAGCAGTTACCTGGGGGGAGTGGATGAGCAGTTCTTC.

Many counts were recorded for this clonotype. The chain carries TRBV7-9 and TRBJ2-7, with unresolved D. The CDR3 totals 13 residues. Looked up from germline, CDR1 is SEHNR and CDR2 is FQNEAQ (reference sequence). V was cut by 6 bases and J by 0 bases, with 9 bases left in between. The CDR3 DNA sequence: TGTGCCAGCAGTGATCCGCGCTCCTACGAGCAGTACTTC. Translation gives CASSDPRSYEQYF. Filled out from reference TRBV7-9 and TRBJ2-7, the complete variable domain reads DTGVSQNPRHKITKRGQNVTFRCDPISEHNRLYWYRQTLGQGPEFLTYFQNEAQLEKSRLLSDRFSAERPKGSFSTLEIQRTEQGDSAMYLCASSDPRSYEQYFGPGTRLTVT.

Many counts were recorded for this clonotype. The CDR3 is CASRDRDRGNTGELFF. The CDR3 nucleotides are TGTGCCAGCAGAGACCGGGACAGGGGGAACACCGGGGAGCTGTTTTTT. This chain joins TRBV6-5 and TRBJ2-2, with 10 bases aligning to TRBD1. J lost 1 base, V lost 6 bases, and 5 bases had no gene match. CDR1 is MNHEY, CDR2 SVGAGI, per germline. This CDR3 contains 16 residues.

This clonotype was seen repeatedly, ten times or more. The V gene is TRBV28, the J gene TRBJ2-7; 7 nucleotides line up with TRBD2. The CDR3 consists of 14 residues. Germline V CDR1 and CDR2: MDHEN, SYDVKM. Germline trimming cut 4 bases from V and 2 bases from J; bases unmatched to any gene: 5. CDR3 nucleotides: TGTGCCAGCAGTTCGAGCGGACTAGCCTACGAGCAGTACTTC. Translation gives CASSSSGLAYEQYF.

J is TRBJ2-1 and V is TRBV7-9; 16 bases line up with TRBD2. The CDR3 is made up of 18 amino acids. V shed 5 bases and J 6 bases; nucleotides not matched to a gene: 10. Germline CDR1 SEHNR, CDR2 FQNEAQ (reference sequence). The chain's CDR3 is CASSGSGTSGRAGNEQFF. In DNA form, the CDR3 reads TGTGCCAGCAGCGGATCCGGGACTAGCGGGAGGGCCGGCAATGAGCAGTTCTTC.

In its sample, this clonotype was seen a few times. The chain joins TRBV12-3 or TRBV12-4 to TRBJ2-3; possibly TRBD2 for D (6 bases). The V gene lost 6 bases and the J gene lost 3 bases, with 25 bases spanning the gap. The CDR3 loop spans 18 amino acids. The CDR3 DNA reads TGTGCCAGCAGCCCCATTCATCGTCCAGCGGGCGGGACAGATACGCAGTATTTT. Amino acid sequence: CASSPIHRPAGGTDTQYF.

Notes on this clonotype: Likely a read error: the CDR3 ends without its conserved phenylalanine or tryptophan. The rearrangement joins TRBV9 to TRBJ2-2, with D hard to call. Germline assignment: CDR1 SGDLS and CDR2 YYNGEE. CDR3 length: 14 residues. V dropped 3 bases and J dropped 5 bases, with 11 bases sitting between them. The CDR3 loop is CASSDGLRTGELFL. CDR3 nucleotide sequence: TGTGCCAGCAGCGATGGCTTAAGAACCGGGGAGCTGTTTCTT.

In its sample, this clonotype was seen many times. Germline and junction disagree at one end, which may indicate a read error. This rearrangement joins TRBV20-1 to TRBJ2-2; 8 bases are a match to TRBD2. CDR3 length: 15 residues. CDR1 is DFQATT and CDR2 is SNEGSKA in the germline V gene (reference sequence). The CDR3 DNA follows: TGCAGTGCAAGAGCGGGCGGGAGGTGGACCGGGGAGCTGTTTTTT. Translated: CSARAGGRWTGELFF.

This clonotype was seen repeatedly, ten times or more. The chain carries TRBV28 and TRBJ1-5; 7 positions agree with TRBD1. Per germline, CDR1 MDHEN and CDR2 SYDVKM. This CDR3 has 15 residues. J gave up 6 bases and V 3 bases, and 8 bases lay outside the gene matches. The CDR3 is CASSFGRTGAQPQHF. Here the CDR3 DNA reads TGTGCCAGCAGTTTCGGTCGAACAGGGGCTCAGCCCCAGCATTTT.

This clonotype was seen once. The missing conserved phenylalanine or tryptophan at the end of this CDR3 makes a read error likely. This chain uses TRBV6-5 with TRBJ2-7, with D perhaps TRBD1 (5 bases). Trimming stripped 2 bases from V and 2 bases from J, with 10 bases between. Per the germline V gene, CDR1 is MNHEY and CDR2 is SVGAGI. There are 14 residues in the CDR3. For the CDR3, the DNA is TGTGCCAGCAGTTACGACAGTAACACCTACGAGCAGTACCTC. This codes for CASSYDSNTYEQYL.

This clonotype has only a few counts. The CDR3 bases are TGCAGTGCTAGAGATACGGGACCCCTGGTGCGCGAGCAGTACTTC. Residues: CSARDTGPLVREQYF. J is TRBJ2-7 and V is TRBV20-1; either TRBD1 or TRBD2 may fit D (5 bases each). Germline values: CDR1 DFQATT, CDR2 SNEGSKA (reference sequence). This CDR3 spans 15 amino acids. With 0 bases removed from V and 6 bases from J, the gap between germline ends came to 18 bases.

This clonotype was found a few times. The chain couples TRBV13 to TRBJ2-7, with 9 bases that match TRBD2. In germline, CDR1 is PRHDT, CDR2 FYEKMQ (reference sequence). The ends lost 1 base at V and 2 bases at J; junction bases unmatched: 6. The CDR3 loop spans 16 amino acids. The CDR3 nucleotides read TGTGCCAGCAGCTTAGTATCAGCGGGAGGCCCCTACGAGCAGTACTTC. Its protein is CASSLVSAGGPYEQYF.

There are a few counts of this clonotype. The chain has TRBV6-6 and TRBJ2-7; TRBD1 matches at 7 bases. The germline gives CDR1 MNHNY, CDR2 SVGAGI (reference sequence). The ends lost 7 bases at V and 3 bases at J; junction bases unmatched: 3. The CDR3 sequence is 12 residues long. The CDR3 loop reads CASNQGVYEQYF. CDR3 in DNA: TGTGCCAGCAACCAGGGGGTCTACGAGCAGTACTTC.

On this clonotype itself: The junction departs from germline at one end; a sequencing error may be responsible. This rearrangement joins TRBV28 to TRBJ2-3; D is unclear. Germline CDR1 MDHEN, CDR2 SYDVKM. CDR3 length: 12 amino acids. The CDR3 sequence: CVSSPGTDTQYF. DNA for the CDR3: TGTGTCAGCAGTCCGGGTACAGATACGCAGTATTTT.

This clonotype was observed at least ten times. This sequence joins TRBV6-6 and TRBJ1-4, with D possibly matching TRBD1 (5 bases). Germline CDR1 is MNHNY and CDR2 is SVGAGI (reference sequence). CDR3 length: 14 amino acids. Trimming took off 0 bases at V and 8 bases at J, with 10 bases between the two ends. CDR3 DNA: TGTGCCAGCAGTTACTCGGAGGACATCGAAAAACTGTTTTTT. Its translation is CASSYSEDIEKLFF.

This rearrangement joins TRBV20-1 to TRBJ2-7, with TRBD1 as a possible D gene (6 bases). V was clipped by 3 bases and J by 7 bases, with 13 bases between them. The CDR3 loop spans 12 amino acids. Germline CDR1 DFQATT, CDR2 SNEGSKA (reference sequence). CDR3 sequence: CSARTQGLEQYF. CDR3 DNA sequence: TGCAGTGCTAGGACCCAGGGGCTTGAGCAGTACTTC.

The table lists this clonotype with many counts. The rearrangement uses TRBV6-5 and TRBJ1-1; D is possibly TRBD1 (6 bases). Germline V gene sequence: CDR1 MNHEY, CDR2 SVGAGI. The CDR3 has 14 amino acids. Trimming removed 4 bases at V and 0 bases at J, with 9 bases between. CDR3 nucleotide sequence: TGTGCCAGCAGTTCGGGGGGCCTGAACACTGAAGCTTTCTTT. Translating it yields CASSSGGLNTEAFF.

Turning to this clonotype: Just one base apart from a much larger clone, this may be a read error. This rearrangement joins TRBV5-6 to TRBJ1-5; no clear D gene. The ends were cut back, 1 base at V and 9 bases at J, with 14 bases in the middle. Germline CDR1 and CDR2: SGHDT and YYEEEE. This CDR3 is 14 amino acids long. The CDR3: CASSLFTKDSPQHF. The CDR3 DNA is TGTGCCAGCAGCTTGTTTACCAAAGATTCGCCCCAGCATTTT. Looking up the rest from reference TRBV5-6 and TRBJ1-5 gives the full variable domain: DAGVTQSPTHLIKTRGQQVTLRCSPKSGHDTVSWYQQALGQGPQFIFQYYEEEERQRGNFPDRFSGHQFPNYSSELNVNALLLGDSALYLCASSLFTKDSPQHFGDGTRLSIL.

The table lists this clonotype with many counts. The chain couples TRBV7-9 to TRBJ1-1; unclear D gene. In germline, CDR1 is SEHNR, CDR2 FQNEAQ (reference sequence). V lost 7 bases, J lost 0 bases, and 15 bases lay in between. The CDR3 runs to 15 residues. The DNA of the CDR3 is TGTGCCAGCATCGCGGGCCAAAATATGAACACTGAAGCTTTCTTT. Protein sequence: CASIAGQNMNTEAFF.